This note documents a single T cell receptor beta chain sequence. Genomic DNA constituted the template upon which TCR beta VDJ and CDR3 profiling was performed. Each CDR3 protein is one row after TCRdb ran MiXCR on the reads. The sample lists around 150,000 distinct CDR3 sequences, about two thirds seen once, with 45% to 60% in the top ten. This record comes from a study of CD8+CD57+ T cells in acquired aplastic anemia. It was patients with CD8+CD57+ cell expansion by flow cytometry who were chosen for sequencing. Trimming cost V 4 bases and J 5 bases; bases outside gene matches: 5. CDR1 and CDR2 (germline): DFQATT, SNEGSKA (reference sequence). The CDR3 contains 13 residues.

V is TRBV20-1 and J is TRBJ2-7, with 10 bases lining up with TRBD2. This sequence originates from a human donor with aplastic anemia. The sample comprised sorted CD4+, CD8+, or CD8+CD57+ T cells (not recorded which) from PBMCs. The CDR3 spells CSATSGSIHEQYF. CDR3 sequence (DNA): TGCAGTGCTACTAGCGGGAGTATACACGAGCAGTACTTC.